This TCR beta chain was identified during a study of early T cells in non-severe SARS-CoV-2 infection (dated by TCRdb to about 2021). Notes on the research overall: Because TCR sequencing relied on bulk RNA taken from unsorted whole blood, pairing of alpha and beta chains was not possible.

A distance of 10 bases separates the germline ends of V and J, which lose 1 base and 6 bases respectively. Including cysteine and phenylalanine, the CDR3 has 14 amino acids. Only the CDR3 DNA is retained, 42 bases long and in frame from the first base. CDR1 and CDR2, per the germline V gene, are MDHEN and SYDVKM. The table lists this clonotype with many counts. The target of this receptor is not known. Per-base quality was not reported, and no clone a single base away is much larger than it. A case-control design nested within a healthcare worker cohort in London, UK, was used, with weekly nasopharyngeal swab PCR tests and blood sampling performed. Healthcare workers were recruited between 23 and 31 March 2020, during the week of the UK lockdown, and were followed weekly for up to roughly 16 weeks. What the study reported, not specific to this receptor: Matching against VDJdb was skewed toward anti-spike CD8 responses, likely underestimated virus-specific expansions, and missed private and CD4 specificities.

Library construction relied on 5' RACE. Sequencing relied on a NextSeq 500. To correct for sequencing error and PCR bias, the TCR library protocol tagged individual cDNA molecules with unique molecular identifiers. Both TCR alpha and beta chains were sequenced, and tight co-correlation was observed between alpha and beta sequence abundances in each sample. Concerning the study's data processing: Decombinator V4 was used to perform V gene, J gene and CDR3 annotation of TCR sequences. Expanded TCRs were defined as changing significantly between any two time points under a Poisson model with p below 0.0001. Abundances of TCRs were expressed as counts per million after normalisation to the total number of TCRs sequenced in each sample. TRAV1-2 paired with TRAJ12, TRAJ20 or TRAJ33 defined MAIT TCRs, while TRAV10 paired with TRAJ18 defined iNKT TCRs. VDJdb, accessed on 1 November 2021, was searched for TCRs annotated for CMV, EBV and SARS-CoV-2, and TCRs annotated for more than one antigen were excluded. TCRdb's own reprocessing of the public reads used fastp at Q25 and MiXCR and kept productive beta chains. Rows are combined by CDR3 protein, so each entry shows the most common genes and DNA. Clone size and V and J calls follow TCRdb, not the original study. The sample table lists 20,000 to 25,000 distinct CDR3 sequences, approximately 4.5% of them with a count of one. Under 10% of the sample is held by the ten biggest clonotypes.

The V and J segments used are TRBV28 and TRBJ2-1, with no confidently assigned D gene. The sequence was collected from an adult who was a healthcare worker with PCR-confirmed SARS-CoV-2 infection or an uninfected control (not recorded which). What was sequenced was whole blood. The DNA reads TGTGCCAGCAGTTTATCGTGGGAATCCAATGAGCAGTTCTTC. It codes for CASSLSWESNEQFF.